The sequence of this T cell receptor beta chain was determined in a study of human T cells and chemical hapten exposure. As to this clonotype: Antigen: not known.

The sample's time point: patch test 3, about 24 weeks after DPC sensitization. Treatment given: therapeutic diphenylcyclopropenone sensitization with weekly scalp DPC. The starting material, unfractionated whole blood, was used for total RNA extraction. In the original analysis: Sampled TCR counts reached a median of approximately 94,000 per sample, with values ranging from 23,224 to 690,600. MiXCR was run by TCRdb on the RACE reads, yielding one entry per CDR3 protein. V and J calls and clone size were set by TCRdb, not the authors. The sample carries 150,000 to 200,000 distinct CDR3 sequences, about a quarter recorded once. General observations from the study: Sensitizing with DPC caused no change in TCRs above 1 in 1000 frequency. The study found that PT1 expanded TCR counts correlated positively with patch test score.

The receptor's source is a woman under 30 with alopecia areata. Some clones in this sample may be carry-over from other donors' samples. The sample consisted of whole blood, taken in connection with sensitization to the hapten diphenylcyclopropenone (DPC).

The CDR3 sequence is CASSLGGQGLGTGELFF. Here the CDR3 DNA reads TGTGCCAGCAGCTTAGGGGGACAGGGGTTGGGCACCGGGGAGCTGTTTTTT. V is TRBV7-2 and J is TRBJ2-2, with 10 bases matching TRBD1. Germline CDR1 and CDR2: SGHTA and FQGNSA. The CDR3 consists of 17 residues. Unmatched junction bases numbered 6, after V lost 1 base and J lost 4 bases.